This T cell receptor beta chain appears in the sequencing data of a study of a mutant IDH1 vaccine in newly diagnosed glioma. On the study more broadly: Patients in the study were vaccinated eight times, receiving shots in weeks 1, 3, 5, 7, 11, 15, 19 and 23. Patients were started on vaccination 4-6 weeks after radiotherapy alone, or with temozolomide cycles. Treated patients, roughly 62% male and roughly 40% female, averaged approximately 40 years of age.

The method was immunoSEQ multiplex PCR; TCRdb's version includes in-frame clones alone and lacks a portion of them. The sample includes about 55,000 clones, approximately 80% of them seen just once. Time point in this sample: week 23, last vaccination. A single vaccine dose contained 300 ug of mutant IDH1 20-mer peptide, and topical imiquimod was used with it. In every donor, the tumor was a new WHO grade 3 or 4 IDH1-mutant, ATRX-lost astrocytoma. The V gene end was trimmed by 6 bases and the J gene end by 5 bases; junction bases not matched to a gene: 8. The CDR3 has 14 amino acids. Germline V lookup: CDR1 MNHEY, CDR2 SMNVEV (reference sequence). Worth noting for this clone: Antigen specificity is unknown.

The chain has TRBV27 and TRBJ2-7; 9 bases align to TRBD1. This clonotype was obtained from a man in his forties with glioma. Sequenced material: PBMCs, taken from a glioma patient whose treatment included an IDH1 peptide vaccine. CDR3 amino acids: CASSKTGGRNEQYF. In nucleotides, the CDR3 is TGTGCCAGCAGCAAGACAGGGGGTCGGAACGAGCAGTACTTC.